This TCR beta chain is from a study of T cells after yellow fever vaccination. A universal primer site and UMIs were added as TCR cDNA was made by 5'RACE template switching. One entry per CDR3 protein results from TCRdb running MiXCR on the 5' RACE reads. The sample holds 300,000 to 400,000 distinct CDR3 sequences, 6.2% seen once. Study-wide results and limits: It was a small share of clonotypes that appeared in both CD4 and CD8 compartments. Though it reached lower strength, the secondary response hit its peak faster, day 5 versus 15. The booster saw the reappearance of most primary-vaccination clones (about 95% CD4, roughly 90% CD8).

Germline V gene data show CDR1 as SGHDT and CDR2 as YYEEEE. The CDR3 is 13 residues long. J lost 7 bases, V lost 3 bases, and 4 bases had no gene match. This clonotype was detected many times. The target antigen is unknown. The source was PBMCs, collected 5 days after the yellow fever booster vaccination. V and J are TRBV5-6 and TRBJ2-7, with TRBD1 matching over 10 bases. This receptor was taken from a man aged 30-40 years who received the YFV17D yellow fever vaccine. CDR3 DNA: TGTGCCAGCAGCTACGACAGGGGGCGAGAGCAGTACTTC. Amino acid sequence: CASSYDRGREQYF.